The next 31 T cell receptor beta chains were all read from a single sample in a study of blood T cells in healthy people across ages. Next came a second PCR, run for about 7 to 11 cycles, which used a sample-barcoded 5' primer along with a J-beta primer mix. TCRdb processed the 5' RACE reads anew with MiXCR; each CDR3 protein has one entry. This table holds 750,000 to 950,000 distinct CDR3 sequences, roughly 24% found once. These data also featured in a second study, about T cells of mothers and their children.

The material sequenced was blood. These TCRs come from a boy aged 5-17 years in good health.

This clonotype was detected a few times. Written as DNA, the CDR3 is TGCGCCAGCAGCCAAGCTCCGGGCCCTACCTACGAGCAGTACTTC. Translating it yields CASSQAPGPTYEQYF. The V and J genes are TRBV4-1 and TRBJ2-7; no clear D gene. There are 15 residues in the CDR3. Per the germline V gene, CDR1 is MGHRA and CDR2 is YSYEKL. V lost 1 base to trimming and J lost 2 bases, with 12 bases between them.

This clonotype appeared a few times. This CDR3 reads CASSGDRGTEAFF. Written as DNA, the CDR3 is TGTGCCAGCAGCGGGGACAGGGGCACTGAAGCTTTCTTT. The J gene is TRBJ1-1, the V gene TRBV7-6; 10 bases are a match to TRBD1. The V segment lost 5 bases and the J segment 4 bases; nucleotides outside the gene matches: 1. Germline V gene lookup returns CDR1 SGHVS and CDR2 FNYEAQ. There are 13 residues in the CDR3.

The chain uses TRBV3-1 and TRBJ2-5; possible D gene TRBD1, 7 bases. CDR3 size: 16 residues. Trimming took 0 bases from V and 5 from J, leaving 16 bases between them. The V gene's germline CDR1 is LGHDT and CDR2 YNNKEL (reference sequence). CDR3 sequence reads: CASSQDVIRGAETQYF. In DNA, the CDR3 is TGTGCCAGCAGCCAAGATGTAATCAGGGGGGCGGAGACCCAGTACTTC.

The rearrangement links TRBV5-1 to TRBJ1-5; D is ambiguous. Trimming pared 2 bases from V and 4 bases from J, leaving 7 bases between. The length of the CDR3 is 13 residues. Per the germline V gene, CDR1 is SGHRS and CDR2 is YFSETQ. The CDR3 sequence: CASSFARNQPQHF. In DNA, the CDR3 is TGCGCCAGCAGCTTCGCAAGGAATCAGCCCCAGCATTTT.

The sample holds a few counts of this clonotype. Written as DNA, the CDR3 is TGTGCCAGCAGCTTAGTCCGGCAGCCTACTTACAATGAGCAGTTCTTC. It specifies CASSLVRQPTYNEQFF. The rearrangement joins TRBV13 to TRBJ2-1; D gene uncertain. CDR1 and CDR2 from the germline V gene are PRHDT and FYEKMQ (reference sequence). The CDR3 consists of 16 residues. Trimming cost V 1 base and J 4 bases, with 14 bases left between them. Variable domain in full (rest from reference TRBV13 and TRBJ2-1): AAGVIQSPRHLIKEKRETATLKCYPIPRHDTVYWYQQGPGQDPQFLISFYEKMQSDKGSIPDRFSAQQFSDYHSELNMSSLELGDSALYFCASSLVRQPTYNEQFFGPGTRLTVL.

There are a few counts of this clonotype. DNA for the CDR3: TGTGCCAGCTGTTCTCCGGACAGCTTTTACACTGAAGCTTTCTTT. Its translation: CASCSPDSFYTEAFF. The J gene is TRBJ1-1, the V gene TRBV2; D may be TRBD1 (6 bases). The germline CDR1 and CDR2 sequences are SNHLY and FYNNEI. Between the trimmed V and J ends, which lost 8 bases and 3 bases, there was a span of 19 bases. CDR3 size: 15 residues.

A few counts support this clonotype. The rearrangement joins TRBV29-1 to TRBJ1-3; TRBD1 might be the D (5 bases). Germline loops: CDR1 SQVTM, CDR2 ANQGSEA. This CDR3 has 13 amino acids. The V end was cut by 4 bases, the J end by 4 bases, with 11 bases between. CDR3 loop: CSVVAREGNTIYF. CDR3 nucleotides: TGCAGCGTTGTCGCCAGGGAGGGAAACACCATATATTTT.

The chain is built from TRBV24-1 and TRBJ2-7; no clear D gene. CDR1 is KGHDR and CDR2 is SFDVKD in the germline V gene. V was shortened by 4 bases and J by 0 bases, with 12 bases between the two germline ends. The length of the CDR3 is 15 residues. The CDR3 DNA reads TGTGCCACCAGTGACTCCACTCAGAGCTCCTACGAGCAGTACTTC. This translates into CATSDSTQSSYEQYF.

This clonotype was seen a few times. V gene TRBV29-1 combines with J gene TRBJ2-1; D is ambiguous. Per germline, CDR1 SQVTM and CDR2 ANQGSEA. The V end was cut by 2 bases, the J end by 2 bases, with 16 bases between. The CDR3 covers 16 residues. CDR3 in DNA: TGCAGCGTTGAACCATCCGGCTGGCGGACCTACAATGAGCAGTTCTTC. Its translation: CSVEPSGWRTYNEQFF.

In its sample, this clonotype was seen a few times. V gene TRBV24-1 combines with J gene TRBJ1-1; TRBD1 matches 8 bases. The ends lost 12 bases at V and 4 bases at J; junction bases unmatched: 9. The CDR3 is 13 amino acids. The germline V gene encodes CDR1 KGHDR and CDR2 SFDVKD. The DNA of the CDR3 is TGTGCCTCGCGACAGGGGAAGGGCACTGAAGCTTTCTTT. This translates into CASRQGKGTEAFF.

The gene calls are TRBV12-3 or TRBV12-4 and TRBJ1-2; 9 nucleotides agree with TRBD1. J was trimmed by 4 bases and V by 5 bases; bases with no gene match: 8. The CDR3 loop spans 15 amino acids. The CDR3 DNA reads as TGTGCCAGCAGTGCGGGACAGGGCGACTTCTATGGCTACACCTTC. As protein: CASSAGQGDFYGYTF.

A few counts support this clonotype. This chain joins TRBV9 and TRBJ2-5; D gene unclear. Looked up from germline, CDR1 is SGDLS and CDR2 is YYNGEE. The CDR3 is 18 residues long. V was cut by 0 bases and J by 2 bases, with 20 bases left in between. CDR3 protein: CASSVEVRSGPLQETQYF. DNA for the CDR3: TGTGCCAGCAGCGTAGAGGTCCGGTCAGGCCCACTACAAGAGACCCAGTACTTC.

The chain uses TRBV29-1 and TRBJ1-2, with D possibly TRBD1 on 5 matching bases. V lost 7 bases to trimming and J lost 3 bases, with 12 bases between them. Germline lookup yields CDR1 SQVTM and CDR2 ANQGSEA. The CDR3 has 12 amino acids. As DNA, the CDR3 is TGCAGCGCCATATGGGGGTACTATGGCTACACCTTC. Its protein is CSAIWGYYGYTF.

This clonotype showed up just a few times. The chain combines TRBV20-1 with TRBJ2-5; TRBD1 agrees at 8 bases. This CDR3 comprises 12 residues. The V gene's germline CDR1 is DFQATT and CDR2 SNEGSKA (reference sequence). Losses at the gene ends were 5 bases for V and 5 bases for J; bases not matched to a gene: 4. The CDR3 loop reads CSAHGQGETQYF. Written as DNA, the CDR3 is TGCAGTGCTCACGGACAGGGCGAGACCCAGTACTTC.

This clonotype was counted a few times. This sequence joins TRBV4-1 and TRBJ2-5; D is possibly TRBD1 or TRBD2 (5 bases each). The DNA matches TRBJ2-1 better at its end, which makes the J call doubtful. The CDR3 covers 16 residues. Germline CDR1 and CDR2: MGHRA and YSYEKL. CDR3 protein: CASSQDRGTRWLGQFF. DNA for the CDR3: TGCGCCAGCAGCCAAGATAGAGGGACGAGGTGGTTGGGGCAGTTCTTC.

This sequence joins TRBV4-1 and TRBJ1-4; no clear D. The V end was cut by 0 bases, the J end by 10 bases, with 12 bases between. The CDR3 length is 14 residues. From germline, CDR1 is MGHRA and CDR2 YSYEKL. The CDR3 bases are TGCGCCAGCAGCCAAGATCCCGGGGAAGGAAAACTGTTTTTT. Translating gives CASSQDPGEGKLFF.

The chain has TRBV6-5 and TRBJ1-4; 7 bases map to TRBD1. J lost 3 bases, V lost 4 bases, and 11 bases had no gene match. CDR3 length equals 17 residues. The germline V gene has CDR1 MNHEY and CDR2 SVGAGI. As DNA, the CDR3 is TGTGCCAGCAGTTCAACGACAGGGCCGGGGGCTAATGAAAAACTGTTTTTT. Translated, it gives CASSSTTGPGANEKLFF.

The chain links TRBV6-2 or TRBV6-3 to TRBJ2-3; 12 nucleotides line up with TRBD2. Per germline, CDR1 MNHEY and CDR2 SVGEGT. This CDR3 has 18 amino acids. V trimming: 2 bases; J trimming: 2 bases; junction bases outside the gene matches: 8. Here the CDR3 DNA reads TGTGCCAGCAGTTACCCGCTACTAGCGGGGGGACTCACAGATACGCAGTATTTT. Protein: CASSYPLLAGGLTDTQYF.

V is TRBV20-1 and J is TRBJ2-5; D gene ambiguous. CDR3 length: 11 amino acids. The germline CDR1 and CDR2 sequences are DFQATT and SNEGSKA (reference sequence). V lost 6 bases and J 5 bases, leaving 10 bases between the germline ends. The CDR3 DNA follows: TGCAGTGCCTTACTATTGGAGACCCAGTACTTC. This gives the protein CSALLLETQYF.

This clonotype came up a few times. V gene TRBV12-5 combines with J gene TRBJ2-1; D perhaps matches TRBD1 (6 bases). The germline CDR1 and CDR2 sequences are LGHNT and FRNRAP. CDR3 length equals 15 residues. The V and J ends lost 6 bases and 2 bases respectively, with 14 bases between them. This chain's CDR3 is CASGRNREAYNEQFF. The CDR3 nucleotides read TGTGCTAGTGGCCGCAACAGGGAAGCCTACAATGAGCAGTTCTTC.

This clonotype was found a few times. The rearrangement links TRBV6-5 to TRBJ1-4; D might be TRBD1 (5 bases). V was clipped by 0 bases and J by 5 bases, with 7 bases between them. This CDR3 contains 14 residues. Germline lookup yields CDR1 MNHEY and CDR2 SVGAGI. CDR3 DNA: TGTGCCAGCAGTTACTCGTCAGGGAATGAAAAACTGTTTTTT. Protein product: CASSYSSGNEKLFF.

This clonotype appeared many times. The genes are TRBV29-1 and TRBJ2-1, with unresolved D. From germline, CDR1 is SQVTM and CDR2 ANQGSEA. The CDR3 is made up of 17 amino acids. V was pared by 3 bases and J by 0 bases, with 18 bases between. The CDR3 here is CSVETPSDRSSYNEQFF. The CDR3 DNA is TGCAGCGTTGAGACCCCCTCTGACCGAAGCTCCTACAATGAGCAGTTCTTC.

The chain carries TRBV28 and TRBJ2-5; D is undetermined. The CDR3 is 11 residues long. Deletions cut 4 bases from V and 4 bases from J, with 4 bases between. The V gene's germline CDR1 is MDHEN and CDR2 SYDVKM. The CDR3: CASSWTETQYF. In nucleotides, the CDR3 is TGTGCCAGCAGTTGGACAGAGACCCAGTACTTC.

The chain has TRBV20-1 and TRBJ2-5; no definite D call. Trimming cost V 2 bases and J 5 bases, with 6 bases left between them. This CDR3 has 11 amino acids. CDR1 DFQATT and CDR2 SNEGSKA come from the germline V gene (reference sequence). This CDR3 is CSARSWETQYF. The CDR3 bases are TGCAGTGCTAGATCGTGGGAGACCCAGTACTTC.

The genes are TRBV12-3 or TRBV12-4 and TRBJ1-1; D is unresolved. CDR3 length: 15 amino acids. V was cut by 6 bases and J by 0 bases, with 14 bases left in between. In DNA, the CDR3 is TGTGCCAGCAGCCTCGAGGCGGCCCTGAACACTGAAGCTTTCTTT. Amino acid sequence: CASSLEAALNTEAFF.

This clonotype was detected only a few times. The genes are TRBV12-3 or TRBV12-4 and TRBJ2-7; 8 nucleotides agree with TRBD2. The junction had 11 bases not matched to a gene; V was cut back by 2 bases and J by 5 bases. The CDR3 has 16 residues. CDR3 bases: TGTGCCAGCAGTTTACTCGGGGGGGGCCCGGTTGACGAGCAGTACTTC. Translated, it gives CASSLLGGGPVDEQYF.

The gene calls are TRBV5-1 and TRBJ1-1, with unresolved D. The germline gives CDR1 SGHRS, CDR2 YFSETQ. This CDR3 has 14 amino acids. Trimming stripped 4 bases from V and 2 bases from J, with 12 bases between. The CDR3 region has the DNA TGCGCCAGCAGCATGGGGTTGGGAAACACTGAAGCTTTCTTT. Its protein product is CASSMGLGNTEAFF.

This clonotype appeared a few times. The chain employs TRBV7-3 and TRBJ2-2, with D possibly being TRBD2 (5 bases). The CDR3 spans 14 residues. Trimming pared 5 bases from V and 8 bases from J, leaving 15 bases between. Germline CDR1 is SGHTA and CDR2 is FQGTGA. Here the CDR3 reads CASSARGAPGELFF. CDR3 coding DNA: TGTGCCAGCAGCGCCCGGGGAGCTCCGGGGGAGCTGTTTTTT.

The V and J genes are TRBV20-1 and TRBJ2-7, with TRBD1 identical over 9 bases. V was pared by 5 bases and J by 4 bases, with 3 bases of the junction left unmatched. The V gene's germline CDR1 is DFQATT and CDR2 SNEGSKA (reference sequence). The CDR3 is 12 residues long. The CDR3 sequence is CSALGQGYEQYF. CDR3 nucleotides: TGCAGTGCTCTTGGACAGGGGTACGAGCAGTACTTC.

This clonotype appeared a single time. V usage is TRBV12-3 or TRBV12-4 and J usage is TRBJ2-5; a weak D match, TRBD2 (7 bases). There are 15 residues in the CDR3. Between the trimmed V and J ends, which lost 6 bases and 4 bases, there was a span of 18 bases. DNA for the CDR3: TGTGCCAGCAGCATTAGAGGGGGGGCAGGAGAGACCCAGTACTTC. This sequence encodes CASSIRGGAGETQYF.

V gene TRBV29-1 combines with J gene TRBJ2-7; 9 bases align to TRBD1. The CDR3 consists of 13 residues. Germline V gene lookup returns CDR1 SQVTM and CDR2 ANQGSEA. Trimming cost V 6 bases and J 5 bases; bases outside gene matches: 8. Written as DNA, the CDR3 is TGCAGCGTGCAGGACAGGGGTCTCGACGAGCAGTACTTC. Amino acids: CSVQDRGLDEQYF.